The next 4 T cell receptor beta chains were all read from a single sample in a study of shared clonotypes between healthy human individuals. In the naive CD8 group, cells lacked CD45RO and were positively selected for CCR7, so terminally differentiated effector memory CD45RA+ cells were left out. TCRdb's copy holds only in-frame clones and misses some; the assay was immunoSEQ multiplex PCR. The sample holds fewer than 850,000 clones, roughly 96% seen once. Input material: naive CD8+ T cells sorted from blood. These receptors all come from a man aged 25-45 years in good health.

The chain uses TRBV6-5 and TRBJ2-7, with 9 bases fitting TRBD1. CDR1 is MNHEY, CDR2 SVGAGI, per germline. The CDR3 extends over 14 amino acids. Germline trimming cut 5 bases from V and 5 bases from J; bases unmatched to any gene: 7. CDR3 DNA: TGTGCCAGCAGTCCGGGACAGGGCGAGAACGAGCAGTACTTC. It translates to CASSPGQGENEQYF.

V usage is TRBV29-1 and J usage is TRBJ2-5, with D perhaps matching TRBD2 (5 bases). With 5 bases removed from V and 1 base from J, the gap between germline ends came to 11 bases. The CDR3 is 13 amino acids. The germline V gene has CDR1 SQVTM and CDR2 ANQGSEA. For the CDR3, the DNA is TGCAGCGTTCCCGGCGGGCCCCAAGAGACCCAGTACTTC. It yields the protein CSVPGGPQETQYF.

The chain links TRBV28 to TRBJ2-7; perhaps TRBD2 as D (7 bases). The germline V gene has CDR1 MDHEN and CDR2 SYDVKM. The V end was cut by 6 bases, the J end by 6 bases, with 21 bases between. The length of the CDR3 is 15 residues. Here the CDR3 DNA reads TGTGCCAGCAGCCCGACTACCCGGGGGGCCGGCGAGCAGTACTTC. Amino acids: CASSPTTRGAGEQYF.

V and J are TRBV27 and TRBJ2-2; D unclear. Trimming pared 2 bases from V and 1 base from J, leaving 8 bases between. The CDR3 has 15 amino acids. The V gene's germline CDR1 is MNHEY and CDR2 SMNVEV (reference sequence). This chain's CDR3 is CASSLGFRNTGELFF. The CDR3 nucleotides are TGTGCCAGCAGTTTAGGGTTCAGGAACACCGGGGAGCTGTTTTTT.